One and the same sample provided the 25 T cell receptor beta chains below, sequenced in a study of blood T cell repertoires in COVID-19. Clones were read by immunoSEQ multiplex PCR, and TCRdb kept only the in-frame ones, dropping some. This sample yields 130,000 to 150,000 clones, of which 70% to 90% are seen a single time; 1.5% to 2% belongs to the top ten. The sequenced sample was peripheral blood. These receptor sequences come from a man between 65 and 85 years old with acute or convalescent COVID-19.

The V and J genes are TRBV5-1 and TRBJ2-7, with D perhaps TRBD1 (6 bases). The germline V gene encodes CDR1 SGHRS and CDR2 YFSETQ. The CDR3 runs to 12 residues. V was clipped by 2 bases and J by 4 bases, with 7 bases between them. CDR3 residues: CASSLQGYEQYF. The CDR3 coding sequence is TGCGCCAGCAGCTTACAGGGTTACGAGCAGTACTTC.

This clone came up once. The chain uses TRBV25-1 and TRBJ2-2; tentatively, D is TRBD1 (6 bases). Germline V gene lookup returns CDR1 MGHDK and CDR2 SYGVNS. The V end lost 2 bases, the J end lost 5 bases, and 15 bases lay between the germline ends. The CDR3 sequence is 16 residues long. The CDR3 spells CASSEAAGEITGELFF. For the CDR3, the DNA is TGTGCCAGCAGTGAAGCTGCAGGGGAGATAACCGGGGAGCTGTTTTTT. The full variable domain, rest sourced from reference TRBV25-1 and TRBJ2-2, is EADIYQTPRYLVIGTGKKITLECSQTMGHDKMYWYQQDPGMELHLIHYSYGVNSTEKGDLSSESTVSRIRTEHFPLTLESARPSHTSQYLCASSEAAGEITGELFFGEGSRLTVL.

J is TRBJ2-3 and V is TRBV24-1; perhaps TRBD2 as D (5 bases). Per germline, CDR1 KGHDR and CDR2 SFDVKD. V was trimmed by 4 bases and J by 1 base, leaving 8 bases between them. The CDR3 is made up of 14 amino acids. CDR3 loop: CATSDRGGTDTQYF. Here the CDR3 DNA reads TGTGCCACCAGTGACCGGGGAGGCACAGATACGCAGTATTTT.

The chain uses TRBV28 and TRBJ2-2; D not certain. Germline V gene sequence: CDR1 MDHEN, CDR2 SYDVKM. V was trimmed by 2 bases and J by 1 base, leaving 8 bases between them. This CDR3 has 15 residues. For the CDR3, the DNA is TGTGCCAGCAGTTTACAGGCCTTGAACACCGGGGAGCTGTTTTTT. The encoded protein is CASSLQALNTGELFF.

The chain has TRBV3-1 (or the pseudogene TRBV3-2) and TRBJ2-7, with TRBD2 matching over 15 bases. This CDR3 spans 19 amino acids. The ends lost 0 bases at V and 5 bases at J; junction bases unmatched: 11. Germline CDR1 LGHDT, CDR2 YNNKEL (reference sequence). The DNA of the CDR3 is TGTGCCAGCAGCCAAGACACGGGACTAGCGGGAGGTCCCACCCACGAGCAGTACTTC. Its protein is CASSQDTGLAGGPTHEQYF.

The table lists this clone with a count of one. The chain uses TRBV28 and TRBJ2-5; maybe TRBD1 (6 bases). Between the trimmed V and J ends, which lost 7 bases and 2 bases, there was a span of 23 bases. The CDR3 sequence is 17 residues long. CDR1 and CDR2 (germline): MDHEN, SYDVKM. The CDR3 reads CASTMPGALGQQETQYF. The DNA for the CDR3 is TGTGCCAGCACCATGCCAGGGGCTTTAGGCCAGCAAGAGACCCAGTACTTC.

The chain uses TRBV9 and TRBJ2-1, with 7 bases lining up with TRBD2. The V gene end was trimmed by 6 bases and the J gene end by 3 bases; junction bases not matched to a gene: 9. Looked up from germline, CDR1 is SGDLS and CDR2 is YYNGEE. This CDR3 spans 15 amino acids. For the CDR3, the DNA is TGTGCCAGCACCCGCATAGCGGGCTACTACAATGAGCAGTTCTTC. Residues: CASTRIAGYYNEQFF.

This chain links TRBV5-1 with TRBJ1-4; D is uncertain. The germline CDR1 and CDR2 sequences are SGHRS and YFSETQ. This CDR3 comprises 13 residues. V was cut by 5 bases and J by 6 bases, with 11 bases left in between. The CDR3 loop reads CASRITEDEKLFF. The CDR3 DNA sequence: TGCGCCAGCAGGATAACAGAAGATGAAAAACTGTTTTTT.

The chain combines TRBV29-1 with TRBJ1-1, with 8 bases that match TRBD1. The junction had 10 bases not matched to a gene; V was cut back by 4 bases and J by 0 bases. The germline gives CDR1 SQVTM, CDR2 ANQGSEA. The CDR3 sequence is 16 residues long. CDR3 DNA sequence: TGCAGCGTTGGGTACGACAGGGGAAGATTGAACACTGAAGCTTTCTTT. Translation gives CSVGYDRGRLNTEAFF. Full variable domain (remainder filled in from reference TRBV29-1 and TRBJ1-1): SAVISQKPSRDICQRGTSLTIQCQVDSQVTMMFWYRQQPGQSLTLIATANQGSEATYESGFVIDKFPISRPNLTFSTLTVSNMSPEDSSIYLCSVGYDRGRLNTEAFFGQGTRLTVV.

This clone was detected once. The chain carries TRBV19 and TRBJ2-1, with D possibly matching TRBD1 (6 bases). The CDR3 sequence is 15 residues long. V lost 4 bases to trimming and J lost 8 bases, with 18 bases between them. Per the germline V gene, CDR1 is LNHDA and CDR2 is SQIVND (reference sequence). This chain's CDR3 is CASSTQAGEWDEQFF. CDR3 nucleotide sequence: TGTGCCAGTAGTACGCAGGCAGGGGAATGGGATGAGCAGTTCTTC.

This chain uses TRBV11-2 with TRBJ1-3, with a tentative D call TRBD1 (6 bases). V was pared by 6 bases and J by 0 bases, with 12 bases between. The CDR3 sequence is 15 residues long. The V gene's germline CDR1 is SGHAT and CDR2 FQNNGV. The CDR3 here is CASSLGQPSGNTIYF. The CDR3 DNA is TGTGCCAGCAGTCTGGGACAACCCTCTGGAAACACCATATATTTT.

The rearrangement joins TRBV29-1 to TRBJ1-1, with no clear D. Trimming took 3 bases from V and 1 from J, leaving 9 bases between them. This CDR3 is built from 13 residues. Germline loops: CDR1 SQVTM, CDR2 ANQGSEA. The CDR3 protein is CSVERQPNTEAFF. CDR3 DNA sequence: TGCAGCGTTGAGCGGCAACCGAACACTGAAGCTTTCTTT.

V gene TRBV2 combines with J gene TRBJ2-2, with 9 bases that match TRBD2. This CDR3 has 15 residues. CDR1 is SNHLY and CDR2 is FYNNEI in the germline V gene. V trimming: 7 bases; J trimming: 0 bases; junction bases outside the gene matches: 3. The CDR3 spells CASTVAGANTGELFF. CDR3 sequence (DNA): TGTGCCAGCACAGTAGCGGGGGCGAACACCGGGGAGCTGTTTTTT.

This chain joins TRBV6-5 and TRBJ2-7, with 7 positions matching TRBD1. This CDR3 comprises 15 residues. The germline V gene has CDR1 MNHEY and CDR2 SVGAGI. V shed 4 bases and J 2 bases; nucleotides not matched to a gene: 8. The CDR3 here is CASSLRPTGPYEQYF. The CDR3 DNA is TGTGCCAGCAGTTTAAGGCCGACAGGGCCCTACGAGCAGTACTTC.

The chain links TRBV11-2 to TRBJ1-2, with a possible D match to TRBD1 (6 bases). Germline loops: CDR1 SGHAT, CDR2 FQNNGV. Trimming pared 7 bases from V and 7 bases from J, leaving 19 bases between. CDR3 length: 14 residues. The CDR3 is CASTPLRGWAGYTF. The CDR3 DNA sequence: TGTGCCAGCACTCCCCTGAGGGGGTGGGCTGGCTACACCTTC.

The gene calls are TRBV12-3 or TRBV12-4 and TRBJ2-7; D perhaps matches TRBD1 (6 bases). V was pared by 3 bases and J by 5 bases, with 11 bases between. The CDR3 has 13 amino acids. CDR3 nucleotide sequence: TGTGCCAGCAGTTTCCGCCCAGGGGACGAGCAGTACTTC. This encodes CASSFRPGDEQYF.

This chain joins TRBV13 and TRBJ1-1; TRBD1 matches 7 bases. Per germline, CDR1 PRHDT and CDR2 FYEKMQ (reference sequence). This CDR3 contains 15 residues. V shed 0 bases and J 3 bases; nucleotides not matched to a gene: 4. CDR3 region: CASSLGRGWDTEAFF. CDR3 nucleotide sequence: TGTGCCAGCAGCTTAGGCAGGGGGTGGGACACTGAAGCTTTCTTT.

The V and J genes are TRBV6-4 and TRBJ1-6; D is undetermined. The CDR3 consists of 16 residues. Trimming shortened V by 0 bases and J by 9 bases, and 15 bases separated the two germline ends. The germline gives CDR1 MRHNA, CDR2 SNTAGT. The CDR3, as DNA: TGTGCCAGCAGTGACTCGGGAGGGCAGGAAAGTTCACCCCTCCACTTT. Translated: CASSDSGGQESSPLHF.

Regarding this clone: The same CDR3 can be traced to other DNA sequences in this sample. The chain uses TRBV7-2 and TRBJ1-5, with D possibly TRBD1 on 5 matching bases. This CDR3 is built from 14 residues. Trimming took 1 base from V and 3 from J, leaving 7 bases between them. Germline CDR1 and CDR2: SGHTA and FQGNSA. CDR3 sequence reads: CASSLGQLNQPQHF. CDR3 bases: TGTGCCAGCAGCTTAGGACAGCTCAATCAGCCCCAGCATTTT.

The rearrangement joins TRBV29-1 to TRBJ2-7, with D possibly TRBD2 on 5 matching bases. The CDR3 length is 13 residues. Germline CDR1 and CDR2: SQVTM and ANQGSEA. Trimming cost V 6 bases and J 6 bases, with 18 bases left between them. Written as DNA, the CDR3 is TGCAGCGTGGATGAACTAGACACGGGCGAGCAGTACTTC. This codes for CSVDELDTGEQYF.

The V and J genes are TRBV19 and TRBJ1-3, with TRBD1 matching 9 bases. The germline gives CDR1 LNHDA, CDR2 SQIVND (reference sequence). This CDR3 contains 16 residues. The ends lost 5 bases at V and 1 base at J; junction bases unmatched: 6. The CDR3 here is CASSSRQGGSGNTIYF. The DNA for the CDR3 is TGTGCCAGTAGTTCTCGACAGGGGGGATCTGGAAACACCATATATTTT. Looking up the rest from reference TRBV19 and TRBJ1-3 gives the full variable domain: DGGITQSPKYLFRKEGQNVTLSCEQNLNHDAMYWYRQDPGQGLRLIYYSQIVNDFQKGDIAEGYSVSREKKESFPLTVTSAQKNPTAFYLCASSSRQGGSGNTIYFGEGSWLTVV.

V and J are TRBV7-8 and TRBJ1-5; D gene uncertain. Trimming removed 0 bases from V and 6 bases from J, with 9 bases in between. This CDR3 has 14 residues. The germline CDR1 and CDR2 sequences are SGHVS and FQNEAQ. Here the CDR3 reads CASSLARRIQPQHF. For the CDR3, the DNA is TGTGCCAGCAGCTTAGCGCGGCGAATTCAGCCCCAGCATTTT.

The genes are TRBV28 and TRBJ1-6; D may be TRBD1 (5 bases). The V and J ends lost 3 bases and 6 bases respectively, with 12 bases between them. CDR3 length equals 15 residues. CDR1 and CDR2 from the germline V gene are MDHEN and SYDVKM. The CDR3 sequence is CASSLGGARNSPLHF. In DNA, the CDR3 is TGTGCCAGCAGTTTGGGAGGGGCGCGTAATTCACCCCTCCACTTT.

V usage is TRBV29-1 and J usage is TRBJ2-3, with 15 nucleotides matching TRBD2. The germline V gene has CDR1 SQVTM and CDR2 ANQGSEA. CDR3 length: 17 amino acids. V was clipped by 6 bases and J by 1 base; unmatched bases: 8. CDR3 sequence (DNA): TGCAGCGTACGGACTAGCGGGGGGGTCTACCGCACAGATACGCAGTATTTT. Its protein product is CSVRTSGGVYRTDTQYF.

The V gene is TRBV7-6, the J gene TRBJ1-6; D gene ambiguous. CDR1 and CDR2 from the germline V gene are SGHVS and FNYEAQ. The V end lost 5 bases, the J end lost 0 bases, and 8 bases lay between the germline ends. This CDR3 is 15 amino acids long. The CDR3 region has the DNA TGTGCCAGCAGCCCTGGGAGCTCCTATAATTCACCCCTCCACTTT. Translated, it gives CASSPGSSYNSPLHF.